What follows describes a single TCR beta chain. This sample was included in a study of cytomegalovirus exposure and HLA in healthy donors. Primers for the PCR totalled 60 Vbeta and 13 Jbeta. Here immunoSEQ multiplex PCR was the method, and the copy in TCRdb shows in-frame clones only, minus some. In the table there are about 78,000 clones, approximately 70% of which are singletons. Sequencing was carried out using PBMCs. The source of this sequence is a woman aged 40 to 50 in good health and CMV-seropositive.

CDR3 coding DNA: TGCGCCAGCAGCGGGACGGGGACAGGGGAAGGCTACACCTTC. Translating gives CASSGTGTGEGYTF. The chain links TRBV5-1 to TRBJ1-2; 10 bases are shared with TRBD1. The CDR3 is 14 residues long. CDR1 is SGHRS, CDR2 YFSETQ, per germline. V gave up 4 bases and J gave up 8 bases; unmatched junction bases: 8.